The source of this T cell receptor (beta chain) is a study of tumor-infiltrating lymphocytes in primary liver carcinoma. cDNA specific to TCR beta was made from approximately 0.55 ug of total RNA, with a constant-region primer employed for priming. Library construction for TCR beta comprised three nested multiplex PCR rounds performed with slightly modified ARM-PCR. Both of the initial two PCR rounds ran for approximately 11 cycles and employed TRBV1-TRBV30 forward primers alongside a C-beta reverse primer. TCRdb re-analysed the multiplex PCR reads in MiXCR, keeping a single row per CDR3 protein. The table lists about 130,000 distinct CDR3 sequences, under 65% of them singletons. Overall study findings and caveats: Tumors and blood were compared for top-250-clone fraction, and tumors had the significantly higher value (p = 0.039).

The CDR3 spans 15 residues. Germline CDR1 SGHAT, CDR2 FQDESV (reference sequence). Both RNA and DNA were isolated together from around 20-30 mg of bulk tissue that had not been sorted. Each sampled tumor had five separate regions taken from it. With regard to this clonotype: Its antigen is unknown. Germline is not matched at one junction end, which may reflect a read error.

The sequencing sample was made of liver tumor tissue from sampling region 3. The subset denotes: tumor region T3, left-lateral pole. V usage is TRBV11-1 and J usage is TRBJ2-2; the D gene could be TRBD1 or TRBD2 (5 bases each). The origin of this receptor is a woman aged 55-69 years with primary liver carcinoma and hepatitis B virus infection. CDR3 region: CASSLGGSLTRELFF. CDR3 nucleotide sequence: TGTGCCAGCAGCTTAGGGGGAAGTCTTACCAGGGAGTTGTTTTTT.